Following are 8 T cell receptor beta chains from one sample sequenced in a study of cytomegalovirus exposure and HLA in healthy donors. PCR used 60 Vbeta primers and 13 Jbeta primers. Clones were read by immunoSEQ multiplex PCR, and TCRdb kept only the in-frame ones, dropping some. The data show around 99,000 clones, around 77% seen once. Sequenced material: PBMCs. These TCRs come from a young man in good health and CMV-seronegative.

The gene calls are TRBV6-5 and TRBJ1-6; 8 bases agree with TRBD1. V dropped 0 bases and J dropped 7; count of bases not matched to a gene: 2. The germline CDR1 and CDR2 sequences are MNHEY and SVGAGI. The CDR3 length is 15 residues. CDR3 in amino acids: CASSYSTGVNSPLHF. The CDR3 DNA sequence: TGTGCCAGCAGTTACTCGACAGGGGTGAATTCACCCCTCCACTTT.

This clone was found once. The V call is TRBV9, the J call TRBJ1-1, with 8 bases aligning to TRBD1. Trimming removed 1 base from V and 7 bases from J; junction bases left unmatched: 6. The V gene's germline CDR1 is SGDLS and CDR2 YYNGEE. The CDR3 extends over 14 amino acids. DNA for the CDR3: TGTGCCAGCAGCGTATCGTACAGGGGGGGTGAAGCTTTCTTT. Translating it yields CASSVSYRGGEAFF.

The chain has TRBV27 and TRBJ2-7; TRBD1 agrees at 11 bases. Germline trimming cut 4 bases from V and 2 bases from J; bases unmatched to any gene: 1. Germline-derived CDR1 and CDR2 are MNHEY and SMNVEV (reference sequence). The CDR3 loop spans 14 amino acids. Here the CDR3 reads CASSWTGGTYEQYF. In DNA form, the CDR3 reads TGTGCCAGCAGTTGGACAGGGGGCACCTACGAGCAGTACTTC.

The chain links TRBV7-6 to TRBJ2-5, with D possibly TRBD1 on 6 matching bases. The CDR3 is made up of 15 amino acids. Between the trimmed V and J ends, which lost 2 bases and 1 base, there was a span of 11 bases. CDR1 and CDR2 (germline): SGHVS, FNYEAQ. The CDR3 is CASSLFGGPQETQYF. The CDR3 DNA follows: TGTGCCAGCAGCTTATTTGGGGGCCCCCAAGAGACCCAGTACTTC.

The chain combines TRBV13 with TRBJ2-7; tentative D call: TRBD1 (5 bases). V gave up 4 bases and J gave up 3 bases, with 16 bases separating them. This CDR3 is built from 15 residues. Germline CDR1 is PRHDT and CDR2 is FYEKMQ (reference sequence). CDR3 loop: CASSSRALKGYEQYF. The CDR3 DNA is TGTGCCAGCAGCTCCAGGGCCCTGAAAGGCTACGAGCAGTACTTC.

The CDR3 is CASSLSPSGYEQYF. The CDR3 coding sequence is TGTGCCAGCAGTTTATCCCCTAGTGGGTACGAGCAGTACTTC. The chain carries TRBV28 and TRBJ2-7; D unresolved. The V and J ends lost 1 base and 4 bases respectively, with 11 bases between them. CDR3 length equals 14 residues. Germline-derived CDR1 and CDR2 are MDHEN and SYDVKM.

This clone came up many times. The V gene is TRBV7-9, the J gene TRBJ1-1; 7 bases agree with TRBD1. Trimming took 7 bases from V and 4 from J; bases not matched to a gene: 3. The CDR3 totals 12 residues. Germline assignment: CDR1 SEHNR and CDR2 FQNEAQ (reference sequence). As DNA, the CDR3 is TGTGCCAGCAACGACAGGGCCACTGAAGCTTTCTTT. The encoded protein is CASNDRATEAFF.

The chain employs TRBV9 and TRBJ2-7, with 7 bases that match TRBD2. V was clipped by 3 bases and J by 1 base; unmatched bases: 4. Germline V lookup: CDR1 SGDLS, CDR2 YYNGEE. The length of the CDR3 is 14 residues. CDR3 residues: CASSEGGGSYEQYF. CDR3 coding DNA: TGTGCCAGCAGCGAAGGCGGGGGATCCTACGAGCAGTACTTC.